One and the same sample provided the 30 T cell receptor beta chains below, sequenced in a study of T cells in Graves' hyperthyroidism and ophthalmopathy. TCR beta CDR3 region amplification was performed from RNA transcripts. With the HTBI primer set, the TCR CDR3 went through a first round of RT-PCR. MiXCR, applied by TCRdb to the multiplex PCR reads, yields one record per CDR3 protein. The profile shows around 340,000 distinct CDR3 sequences, around a sixth of them singletons. Material: blood. These receptors all come from a woman aged 50 to 60 with Graves' hyperthyroidism.

The table lists this clonotype with many counts. The V and J genes are TRBV3-1 and TRBJ2-7; D gene uncertain. Germline-derived CDR1 and CDR2 are LGHDT and YNNKEL (reference sequence). V was trimmed by 5 bases and J by 6 bases, leaving 14 bases between them. The CDR3 covers 13 residues. In DNA form, the CDR3 reads TGTGCCAGCAGCGATTCTGGGCCCTCCGAGCAGTACGTC. It yields the protein CASSDSGPSEQYV.

In its sample, this clonotype was seen a few times. V is TRBV6-1 and J is TRBJ2-1; D may be TRBD2 (6 bases). Germline assignment: CDR1 MNHNS and CDR2 SASEGT. V shed 6 bases and J shed 3 bases, with 15 bases lying between them. The CDR3 contains 15 residues. The CDR3 bases are TGTGCCAGCAGCCCCGGGAGAGCCGACTACAATGAGCAGTTCTTC. This gives the protein CASSPGRADYNEQFF.

This sequence joins TRBV28 and TRBJ2-7; no definite D call. V was clipped by 3 bases and J by 1 base, with 10 bases between them. CDR1 and CDR2 from the germline V gene are MDHEN and SYDVKM. The CDR3 extends over 14 amino acids. CDR3 sequence: CASSLIQRSYEQYF. The CDR3 DNA reads as TGTGCCAGCAGTTTGATTCAGCGATCCTACGAGCAGTACTTC. The full variable domain, in which reference TRBV28 and TRBJ2-7 provide the parts outside the CDR3, is DVKVTQSSRYLVKRTGEKVFLECVQDMDHENMFWYRQDPGLGLRLIYFSYDVKMKEKGDIPEGYSVSREKKERFSLILESASTNQTSMYLCASSLIQRSYEQYFGPGTRLTVT.

The chain employs TRBV20-1 and TRBJ1-2; the match to TRBD1 covers 8 bases. In germline, CDR1 is DFQATT, CDR2 SNEGSKA (reference sequence). V trimming: 1 base; J trimming: 3 bases; junction bases outside the gene matches: 13. This CDR3 region has 17 residues. CDR3 loop: CSARVAGGIFSDYGYTF. As DNA, the CDR3 is TGCAGTGCTAGAGTGGCAGGGGGCATATTCTCGGACTATGGCTACACCTTC.

In this sample, this clonotype turned up many times. V gene TRBV18 combines with J gene TRBJ2-3; D tentatively reads TRBD1 or TRBD2 (5 bases each). Looked up from germline, CDR1 is KGHSH and CDR2 is LQKENI. V dropped 3 bases and J dropped 0 bases, with 13 bases sitting between them. The CDR3 covers 16 residues. CDR3 DNA: TGTGCCAGCTCACCCCCCGGGACGCCCAGCACAGATACGCAGTATTTT. Translation gives CASSPPGTPSTDTQYF.

This clonotype turned up a few times. The chain joins TRBV27 to TRBJ2-2; 8 nucleotides agree with TRBD1. The V and J ends lost 3 bases and 6 bases, in that order; junction bases with no gene match: 6. Germline CDR1 and CDR2: MNHEY and SMNVEV (reference sequence). The length of the CDR3 is 15 residues. CDR3 amino acids: CASSFRGQVAGELFF. CDR3 DNA sequence: TGTGCCAGCAGTTTCAGGGGACAGGTGGCCGGGGAGCTGTTTTTT.

This clonotype was recorded many times. The chain employs TRBV28 and TRBJ1-2, with 9 positions matching TRBD1. V shed 5 bases and J 1 base; nucleotides not matched to a gene: 11. The CDR3 is made up of 17 amino acids. The V gene's germline CDR1 is MDHEN and CDR2 SYDVKM. The CDR3: CASSPLERTGVNYGYTF. The CDR3 DNA reads TGTGCCAGCAGTCCCCTTGAGAGGACAGGGGTTAACTATGGCTACACCTTC.

This clonotype was seen a handful of times. This sequence joins TRBV10-3 and TRBJ1-5, with D maybe TRBD1 (5 bases). Germline values: CDR1 ENHRY, CDR2 SYGVKD. The CDR3 contains 14 residues. Trimming took off 2 bases at V and 4 bases at J, with 9 bases between the two ends. In nucleotides, the CDR3 is TGTGCCATCAGTGAGGGCAGGGAGAATCAGCCCCAGCATTTT. Its translation: CAISEGRENQPQHF.

This chain joins TRBV27 and TRBJ2-1; possibly TRBD1 for D (6 bases). Trimming left V 5 bases short and J 5 bases short, with 16 bases between. The CDR3 has 15 amino acids. Germline CDR1 and CDR2: MNHEY and SMNVEV (reference sequence). The chain's CDR3 is CASSIGQWVNNEQFF. The DNA for the CDR3 is TGTGCCAGCAGTATCGGACAGTGGGTAAACAATGAGCAGTTCTTC.

This clonotype turned up a few times. The J gene is TRBJ2-5, the V gene TRBV5-5, with D perhaps TRBD2 (6 bases). The CDR3 extends over 13 amino acids. Germline-derived CDR1 and CDR2 are SGHKS and YYEKEE (reference sequence). Trimming removed 7 bases at V and 2 bases at J, with 12 bases between. Written as DNA, the CDR3 is TGTGCCAGCGCCAGCGGGCCACAAGAGACCCAGTACTTC. Protein: CASASGPQETQYF.

This clonotype was seen ten or more times. The chain couples TRBV6-1 to TRBJ1-1, with D perhaps TRBD1 (6 bases). Germline values: CDR1 MNHNS, CDR2 SASEGT. This CDR3 is built from 14 residues. V lost 6 bases, J lost 5 bases, and 16 bases lay in between. CDR3 in amino acids: CASSQLGARTEAFF. CDR3 sequence (DNA): TGTGCCAGCAGCCAACTGGGGGCGCGAACTGAAGCTTTCTTT.

The chain combines TRBV7-2 with TRBJ1-1, with a possible D match to TRBD1 (5 bases). Between the trimmed V and J ends, which lost 4 bases and 1 base, there was a span of 7 bases. Germline-derived CDR1 and CDR2 are SGHTA and FQGNSA. The CDR3 is 13 amino acids. CDR3 protein: CTSSWGRNTEAFF. The CDR3 coding sequence is TGTACCAGCAGCTGGGGACGGAACACTGAAGCTTTCTTT.

This clonotype was found many times. The gene calls are TRBV27 and TRBJ1-5; D may be TRBD1 (5 bases). V was shortened by 5 bases and J by 6 bases, with 14 bases between the two germline ends. CDR1 is MNHEY, CDR2 SMNVEV, per germline (reference sequence). The CDR3 runs to 14 residues. The DNA of the CDR3 is TGTGCCAGCAGTCCGAGGGGTGAGACTCAGCCCCAGCATTTT. Its protein product is CASSPRGETQPQHF.

This clonotype has a count of ten or more. The J gene is TRBJ2-7, the V gene TRBV5-6, with a weak D call TRBD2 (5 bases). The CDR3 sequence is 15 residues long. Trimming removed 2 bases at V and 0 bases at J, with 12 bases between. Germline V gene data show CDR1 as SGHDT and CDR2 as YYEEEE. The CDR3 here is CASSFGVGSSYEQYV. CDR3 DNA sequence: TGTGCCAGCAGCTTCGGGGTTGGGAGCTCCTACGAGCAGTACGTC.

A remark on this clonotype: Since a much larger clone is just one base distant, this may be a read error. The rearrangement links TRBV5-1 to TRBJ2-3; 12 positions match TRBD2. V shed 4 bases and J 5 bases; nucleotides not matched to a gene: 5. Germline CDR1 reads SGHRS; CDR2 reads YFSETQ. The CDR3 is 15 residues long. The CDR3 sequence: CASSPGLAGRDTQYF. CDR3 DNA: TGCGCCAGCAGCCCCGGACTAGCGGGGAGAGATACGCAGTATTTT.

This clonotype showed up many times. The CDR3 here is CASKPGRTFQETQYF. The CDR3 DNA reads as TGTGCCAGCAAACCGGGACGGACGTTCCAAGAGACCCAGTACTTC. This chain links TRBV28 with TRBJ2-5; tentatively, D is TRBD1 or TRBD2 (5 bases each). The CDR3 extends over 15 amino acids. From germline, CDR1 is MDHEN and CDR2 SYDVKM. V lost 7 bases to trimming and J lost 1 base, with 16 bases between them.

For this clonotype: A single base separates this from a much larger clone, so it may be a read error. The CDR3 here is CASSYSRPLRPEGTEAFF. Written as DNA, the CDR3 is TGTGCCAGCAGTTACTCGAGACCTCTACGGCCCGAGGGCACTGAAGCTTTCTTT. This rearrangement joins TRBV6-5 to TRBJ1-1; no definite D call. V gave up 0 bases and J gave up 4 bases, with 21 bases separating them. This CDR3 has 18 amino acids. The germline gives CDR1 MNHEY, CDR2 SVGAGI.

Only a few counts were recorded for this clonotype. The rearrangement uses TRBV28 and TRBJ1-2; 8 nucleotides line up with TRBD1. CDR1 and CDR2 (germline): MDHEN, SYDVKM. The CDR3 is 15 residues long. The V and J ends lost 5 bases and 6 bases, in that order; junction bases with no gene match: 11. The CDR3 here is CASSRGPQGADGYTF. DNA of the CDR3: TGTGCCAGCAGTCGAGGGCCGCAGGGGGCGGATGGCTACACCTTC.

J is TRBJ1-6 and V is TRBV9; D unresolved. The germline V gene encodes CDR1 SGDLS and CDR2 YYNGEE. The CDR3 totals 12 residues. Trimming took 2 bases from V and 7 from J, leaving 4 bases between them. In nucleotides, the CDR3 is TGTGCCAGCAGCGTGGGGAATTCACCCCTCCACTTT. It codes for CASSVGNSPLHF.

The J gene is TRBJ2-7, the V gene TRBV7-8; 7 nucleotides line up with TRBD2. Germline V gene data show CDR1 as SGHVS and CDR2 as FQNEAQ. This CDR3 comprises 12 residues. CDR3 region: CASSLAVDEQYV. CDR3 in DNA: TGTGCCAGCAGCCTAGCGGTCGACGAGCAGTACGTC.

This clonotype was counted ten times or more. The rearrangement joins TRBV28 to TRBJ2-5, with TRBD1 identical over 7 bases. Looked up from germline, CDR1 is MDHEN and CDR2 is SYDVKM. After removal of 1 base from V and 1 base from J, the junction contained 3 bases not matched to a gene. The CDR3 extends over 15 amino acids. The CDR3 DNA is TGTGCCAGCAGTTTATTCACAGGGGCCCAAGAGACCCAGTACTTC. Residues: CASSLFTGAQETQYF.

The V and J genes are TRBV10-3 and TRBJ2-3; possibly TRBD2 for D (6 bases). CDR3 length equals 15 residues. Deletions cut 4 bases from V and 3 bases from J, with 14 bases between. Germline V CDR1 and CDR2: ENHRY, SYGVKD. The CDR3 DNA reads TGTGCCATCAGTGGCGGGATGGGAAGAACAGATACGCAGTATTTT. Amino acid sequence: CAISGGMGRTDTQYF.

The chain couples TRBV5-1 to TRBJ2-3; the D gene is possibly TRBD2 (5 bases). Trimming took off 2 bases at V and 2 bases at J, with 12 bases between the two ends. The CDR3 runs 15 residues. CDR1 and CDR2 (germline): SGHRS, YFSETQ. The CDR3 region has the DNA TGCGCCAGCAGCTTAGGTGGGAGAACCACAGATACGCAGTATTTT. Amino acids: CASSLGGRTTDTQYF.

The chain links TRBV27 to TRBJ2-1; D possibly uses TRBD1 or TRBD2 (5 bases each). This CDR3 comprises 15 residues. Deletions cut 2 bases from V and 4 bases from J, with 12 bases between. Looked up from germline, CDR1 is MNHEY and CDR2 is SMNVEV (reference sequence). The CDR3 loop is CASSLGTAIYNEQFF. The CDR3 coding sequence is TGTGCCAGCAGTTTAGGGACCGCCATATACAATGAGCAGTTCTTC.

In this sample, this clonotype turned up many times. The rearrangement uses TRBV28 and TRBJ2-7; D is uncertain. The CDR3 is 11 amino acids. V lost 6 bases and J lost 3, with 6 bases in between. Germline lookup yields CDR1 MDHEN and CDR2 SYDVKM. CDR3 loop: CASSTSYEQYF. CDR3 coding DNA: TGTGCCAGCAGCACAAGCTACGAGCAGTACTTC.

This clonotype was recorded many times. The chain recombines TRBV28 with TRBJ2-3; 7 bases line up with TRBD2. Germline loops: CDR1 MDHEN, CDR2 SYDVKM. Trimming removed 4 bases from V and 0 bases from J; junction bases left unmatched: 16. This CDR3 spans 19 amino acids. The CDR3 DNA is TGTGCCAGCAGTTCCCCTGTACCGGGACTACATACTAGCACAGATACGCAGTATTTT. Translated: CASSSPVPGLHTSTDTQYF.

This clonotype has ten or more counts. J is TRBJ2-3 and V is TRBV28, with 8 bases fitting TRBD2. There are 17 residues in the CDR3. The V segment lost 7 bases and the J segment 1 base; nucleotides outside the gene matches: 13. The germline V gene has CDR1 MDHEN and CDR2 SYDVKM. CDR3 amino acids: CASTLSGTSGGTDTQYF. CDR3 coding DNA: TGTGCCAGCACCCTTAGCGGGACCTCGGGGGGCACAGATACGCAGTATTTT.

The CDR3 nucleotides are TGCAGTGCTATGGGGACTAGCGGGGGAAAGGAAGATACGCAGTATTTT. This encodes CSAMGTSGGKEDTQYF. The chain is built from TRBV20-1 and TRBJ2-3; 14 nucleotides match TRBD2. The CDR3 spans 16 residues. Trimming cost V 4 bases and J 5 bases; bases outside gene matches: 8. Germline V gene data show CDR1 as DFQATT and CDR2 as SNEGSKA (reference sequence).

This chain links TRBV28 with TRBJ1-5; D call uncertain. Trimming cost V 6 bases and J 2 bases, with 17 bases left between them. The germline V gene encodes CDR1 MDHEN and CDR2 SYDVKM. CDR3 length: 16 amino acids. In DNA form, the CDR3 reads TGTGCCAGCAGCCCCCCTGGACCCCTAGGCAATCAGCCCCAGCATTTT. Its translation is CASSPPGPLGNQPQHF.

The gene calls are TRBV12-3 or TRBV12-4 and TRBJ1-5; 9 bases agree with TRBD1. The CDR3 is 15 amino acids. V gave up 6 bases and J gave up 4 bases; unmatched junction bases: 7. The CDR3: CASRGQGPVNQPQHF. The CDR3 DNA is TGTGCCAGCAGAGGACAGGGGCCTGTGAATCAGCCCCAGCATTTT.